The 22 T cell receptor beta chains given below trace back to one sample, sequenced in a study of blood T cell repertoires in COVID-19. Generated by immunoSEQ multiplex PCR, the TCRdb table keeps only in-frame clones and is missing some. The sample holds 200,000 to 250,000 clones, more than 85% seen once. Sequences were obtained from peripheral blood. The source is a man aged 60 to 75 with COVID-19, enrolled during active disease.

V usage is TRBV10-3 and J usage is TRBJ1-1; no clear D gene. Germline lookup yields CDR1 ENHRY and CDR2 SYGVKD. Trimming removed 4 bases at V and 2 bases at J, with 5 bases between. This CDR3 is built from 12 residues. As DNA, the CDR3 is TGTGCCATCAGTGCGGTCAACACTGAAGCTTTCTTT. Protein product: CAISAVNTEAFF.

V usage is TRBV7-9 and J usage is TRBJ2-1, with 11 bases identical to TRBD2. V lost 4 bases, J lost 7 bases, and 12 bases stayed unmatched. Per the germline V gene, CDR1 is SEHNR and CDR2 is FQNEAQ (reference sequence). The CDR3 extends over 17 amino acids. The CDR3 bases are TGTGCCAGCAGCTCCAGTACTAGCGGGAGACTTCTGAATGAGCAGTTCTTC. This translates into CASSSSTSGRLLNEQFF. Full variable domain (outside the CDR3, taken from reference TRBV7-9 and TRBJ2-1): DTGVSQNPRHKITKRGQNVTFRCDPISEHNRLYWYRQTLGQGPEFLTYFQNEAQLEKSRLLSDRFSAERPKGSFSTLEIQRTEQGDSAMYLCASSSSTSGRLLNEQFFGPGTRLTVL.

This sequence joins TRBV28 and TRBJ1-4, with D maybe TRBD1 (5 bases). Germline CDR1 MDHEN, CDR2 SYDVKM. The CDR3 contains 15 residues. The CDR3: CWGPFWENPPRGLFF. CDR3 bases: TGTTGGGGCCCCTTTTGGGAAAACCCCCCAAGGGGACTGTTTTTT.

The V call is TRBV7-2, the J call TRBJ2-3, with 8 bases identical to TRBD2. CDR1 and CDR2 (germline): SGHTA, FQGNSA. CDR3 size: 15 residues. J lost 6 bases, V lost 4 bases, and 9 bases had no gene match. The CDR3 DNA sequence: TGTGCCAGCAGCTATACGGGGGGGCCTCGGGATACGCAGTATTTT. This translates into CASSYTGGPRDTQYF.

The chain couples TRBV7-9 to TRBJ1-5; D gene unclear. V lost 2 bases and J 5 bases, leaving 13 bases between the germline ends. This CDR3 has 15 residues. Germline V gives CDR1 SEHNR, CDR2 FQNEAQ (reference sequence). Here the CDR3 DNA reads TGTGCCAGCAGCTTATTCGGTGAGGGCGATCAGCCCCAGCATTTT. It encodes CASSLFGEGDQPQHF.

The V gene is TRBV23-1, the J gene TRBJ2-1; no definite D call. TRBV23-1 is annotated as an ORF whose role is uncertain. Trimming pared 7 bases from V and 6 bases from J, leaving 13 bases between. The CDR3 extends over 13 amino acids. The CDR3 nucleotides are TGCGCCAGCATAAAATATCGCGGCAATGAGCAGTTCTTC. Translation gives CASIKYRGNEQFF.

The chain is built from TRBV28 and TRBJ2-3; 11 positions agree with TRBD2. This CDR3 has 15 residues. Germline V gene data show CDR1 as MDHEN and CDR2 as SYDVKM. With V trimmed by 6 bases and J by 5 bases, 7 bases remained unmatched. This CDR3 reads CASSSPGLAGDTQYF. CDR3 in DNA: TGTGCCAGCAGCTCCCCAGGACTAGCGGGAGATACGCAGTATTTT. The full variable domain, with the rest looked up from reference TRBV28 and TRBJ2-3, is DVKVTQSSRYLVKRTGEKVFLECVQDMDHENMFWYRQDPGLGLRLIYFSYDVKMKEKGDIPEGYSVSREKKERFSLILESASTNQTSMYLCASSSPGLAGDTQYFGPGTRLTVL.

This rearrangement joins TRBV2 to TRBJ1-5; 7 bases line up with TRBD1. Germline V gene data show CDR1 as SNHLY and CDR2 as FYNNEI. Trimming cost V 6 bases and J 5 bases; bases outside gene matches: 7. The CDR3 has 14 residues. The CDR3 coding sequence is TGTGCCAGCAGCGTTCAGGGGGTGTATCAGCCCCAGCATTTT. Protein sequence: CASSVQGVYQPQHF.

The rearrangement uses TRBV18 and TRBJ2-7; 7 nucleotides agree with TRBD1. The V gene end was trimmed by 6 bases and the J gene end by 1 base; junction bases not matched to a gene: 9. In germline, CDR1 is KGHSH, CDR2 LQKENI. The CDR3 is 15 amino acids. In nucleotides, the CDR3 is TGTGCCAGCTCCGCCGAGACAGGGCTTTCCTACGAGCAGTACTTC. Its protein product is CASSAETGLSYEQYF.

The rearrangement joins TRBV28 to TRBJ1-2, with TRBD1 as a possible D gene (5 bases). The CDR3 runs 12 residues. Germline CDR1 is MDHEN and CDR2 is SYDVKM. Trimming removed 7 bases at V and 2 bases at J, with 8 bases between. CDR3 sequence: CASNQGNYGYTF. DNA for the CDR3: TGTGCCAGCAATCAGGGCAACTATGGCTACACCTTC.

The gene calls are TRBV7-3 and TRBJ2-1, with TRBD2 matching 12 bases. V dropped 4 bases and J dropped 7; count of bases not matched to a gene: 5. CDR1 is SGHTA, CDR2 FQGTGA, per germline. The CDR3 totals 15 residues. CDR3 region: CASSSTGLAGNEQFF. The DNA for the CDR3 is TGTGCCAGCAGCTCCACGGGACTAGCGGGTAATGAGCAGTTCTTC.

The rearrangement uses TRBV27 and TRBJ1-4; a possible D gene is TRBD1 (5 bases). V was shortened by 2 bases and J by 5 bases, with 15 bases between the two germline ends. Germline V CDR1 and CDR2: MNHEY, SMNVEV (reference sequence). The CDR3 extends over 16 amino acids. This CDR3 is CASSLVAGRINEKLFF. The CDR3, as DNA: TGTGCCAGCAGTTTAGTCGCGGGACGGATAAATGAAAAACTGTTTTTT.

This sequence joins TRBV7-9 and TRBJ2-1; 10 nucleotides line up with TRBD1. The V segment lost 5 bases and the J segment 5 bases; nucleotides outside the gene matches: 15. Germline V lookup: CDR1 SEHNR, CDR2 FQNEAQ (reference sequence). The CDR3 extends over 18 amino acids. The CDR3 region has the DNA TGTGCCAGCAGCGACTTGCCGGGACAGGGGTACAACCACAATGAGCAGTTCTTC. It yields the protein CASSDLPGQGYNHNEQFF.

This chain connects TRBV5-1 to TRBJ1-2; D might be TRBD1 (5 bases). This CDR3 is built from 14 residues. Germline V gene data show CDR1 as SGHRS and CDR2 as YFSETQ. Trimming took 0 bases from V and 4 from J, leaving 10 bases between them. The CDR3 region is CASSLGQRSYGYTF. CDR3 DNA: TGCGCCAGCAGCTTGGGACAGAGAAGCTATGGCTACACCTTC. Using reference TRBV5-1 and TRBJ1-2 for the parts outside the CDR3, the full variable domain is KAGVTQTPRYLIKTRGQQVTLSCSPISGHRSVSWYQQTPGQGLQFLFEYFSETQRNKGNFPGRFSGRQFSNSRSEMNVSTLELGDSALYLCASSLGQRSYGYTFGSGTRLTVV.

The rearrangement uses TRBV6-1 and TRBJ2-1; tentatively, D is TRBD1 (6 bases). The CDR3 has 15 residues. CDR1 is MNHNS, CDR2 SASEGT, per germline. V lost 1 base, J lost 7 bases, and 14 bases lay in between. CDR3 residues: CASSEGQAGRNEQFF. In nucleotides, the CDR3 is TGTGCCAGCAGTGAAGGACAGGCCGGAAGGAATGAGCAGTTCTTC.

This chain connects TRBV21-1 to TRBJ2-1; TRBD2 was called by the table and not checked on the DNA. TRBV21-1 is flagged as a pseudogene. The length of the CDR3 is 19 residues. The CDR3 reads CASSKEDRAELADYNEQFF. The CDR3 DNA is TGTGCCAGCAGCAAAGAAGACAGGGCTGAACTAGCGGACTACAATGAGCAGTTCTTC.

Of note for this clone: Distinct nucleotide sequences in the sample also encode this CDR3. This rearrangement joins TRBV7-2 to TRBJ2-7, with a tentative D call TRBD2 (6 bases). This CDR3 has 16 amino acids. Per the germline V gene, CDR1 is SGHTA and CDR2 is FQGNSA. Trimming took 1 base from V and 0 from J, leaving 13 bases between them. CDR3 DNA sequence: TGTGCCAGCAGCTTAGGGTCTAGCGTTAGCTCCTACGAGCAGTACTTC. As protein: CASSLGSSVSSYEQYF.

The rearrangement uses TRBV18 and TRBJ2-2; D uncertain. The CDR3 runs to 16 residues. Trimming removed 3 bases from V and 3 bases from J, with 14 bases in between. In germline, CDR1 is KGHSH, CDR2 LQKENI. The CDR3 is CASSPATFPYTGELFF. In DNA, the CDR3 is TGTGCCAGCTCACCCGCTACCTTCCCCTACACCGGGGAGCTGTTTTTT.

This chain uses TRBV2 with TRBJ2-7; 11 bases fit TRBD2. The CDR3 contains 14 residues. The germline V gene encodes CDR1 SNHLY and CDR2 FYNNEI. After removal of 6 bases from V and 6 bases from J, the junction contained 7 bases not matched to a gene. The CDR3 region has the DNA TGTGCCAGCAGAACAGGTAGCGGGAGGGTCGAGCAGTACTTC. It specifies CASRTGSGRVEQYF.

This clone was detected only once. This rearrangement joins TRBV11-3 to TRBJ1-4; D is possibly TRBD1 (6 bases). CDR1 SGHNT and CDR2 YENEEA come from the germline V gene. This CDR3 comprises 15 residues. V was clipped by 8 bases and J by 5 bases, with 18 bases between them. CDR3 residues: CASGSTGPGNEKLFF. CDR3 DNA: TGTGCCAGCGGTTCCACAGGGCCTGGGAATGAAAAACTGTTTTTT.

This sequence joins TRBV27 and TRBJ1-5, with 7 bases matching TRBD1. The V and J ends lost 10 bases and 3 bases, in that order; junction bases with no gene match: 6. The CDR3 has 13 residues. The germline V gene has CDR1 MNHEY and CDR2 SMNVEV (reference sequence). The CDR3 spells CATRGTYNQPQHF. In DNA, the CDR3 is TGTGCCACCAGGGGGACATACAATCAGCCCCAGCATTTT.

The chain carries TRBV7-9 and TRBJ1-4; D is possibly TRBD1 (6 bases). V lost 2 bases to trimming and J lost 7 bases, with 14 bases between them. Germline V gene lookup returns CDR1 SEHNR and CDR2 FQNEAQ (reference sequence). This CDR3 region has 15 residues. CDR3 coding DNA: TGTGCCAGCAGCTTATTTGGGGGCGCGGGTGAAAAACTGTTTTTT. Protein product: CASSLFGGAGEKLFF.